This T cell receptor beta chain derives from a study of blood T cell repertoires in COVID-19. Trimming stripped 4 bases from V and 0 bases from J, with 9 bases between. The CDR3 consists of 13 residues. Germline V CDR1 and CDR2: SQVTM, ANQGSEA. The data were produced by immunoSEQ multiplex PCR, yet TCRdb's version contains in-frame clones alone and is incomplete. This repertoire shows 300,000 to 400,000 clones, roughly nine tenths found once; its top ten account for around 3%. Patients from Seattle were sampled longitudinally, starting during active infection. The sequenced sample consisted of peripheral blood. The chain is built from TRBV29-1 and TRBJ1-1; possible D gene TRBD1, 6 bases. The sequence derives from a woman aged 30 to 39 with COVID-19, enrolled during active disease. The CDR3 sequence is CSVGGLMNTEAFF. The CDR3, as DNA: TGCAGCGTTGGGGGGCTCATGAACACTGAAGCTTTCTTT.